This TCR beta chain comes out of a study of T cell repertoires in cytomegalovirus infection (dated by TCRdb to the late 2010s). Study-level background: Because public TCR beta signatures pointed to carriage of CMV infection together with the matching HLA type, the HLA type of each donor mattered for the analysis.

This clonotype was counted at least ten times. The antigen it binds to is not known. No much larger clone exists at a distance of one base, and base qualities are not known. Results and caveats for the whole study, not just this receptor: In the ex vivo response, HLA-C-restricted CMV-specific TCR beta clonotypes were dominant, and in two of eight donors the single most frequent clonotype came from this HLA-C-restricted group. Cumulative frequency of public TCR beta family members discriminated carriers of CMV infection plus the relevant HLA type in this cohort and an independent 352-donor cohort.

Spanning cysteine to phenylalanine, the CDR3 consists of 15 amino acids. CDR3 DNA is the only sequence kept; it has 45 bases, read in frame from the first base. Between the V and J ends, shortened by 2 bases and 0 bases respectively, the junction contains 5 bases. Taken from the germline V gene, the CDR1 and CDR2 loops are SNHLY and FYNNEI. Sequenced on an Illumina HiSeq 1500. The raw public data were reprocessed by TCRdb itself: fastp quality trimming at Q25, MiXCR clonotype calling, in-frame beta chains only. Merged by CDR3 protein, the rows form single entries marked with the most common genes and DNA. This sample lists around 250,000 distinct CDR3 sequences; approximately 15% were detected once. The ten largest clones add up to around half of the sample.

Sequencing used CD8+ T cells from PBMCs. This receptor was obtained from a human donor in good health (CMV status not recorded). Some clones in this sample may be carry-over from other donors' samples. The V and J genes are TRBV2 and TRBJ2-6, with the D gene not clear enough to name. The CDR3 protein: CASSERISGANVLTF. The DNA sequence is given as TGTGCCAGCAGTGAACGGATCTCTGGGGCCAACGTCCTGACTTTC. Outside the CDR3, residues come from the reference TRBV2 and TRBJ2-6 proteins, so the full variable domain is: EPEVTQTPSHQVTQMGQEVILRCVPISNHLYFYWYRQILGQKVEFLVSFYNNEISEKSEIFDDQFSVERPDGSNFTLKIRSTKLEDSAMYFCASSERISGANVLTFGAGSRLTVL.